This is a list of T cell receptor beta chains from one sample in a study of CD8+CD57+ T cells in acquired aplastic anemia. TCRdb independently ran MiXCR on the reads; one entry per CDR3 protein. The data hold 150,000 to 200,000 distinct CDR3 sequences, with around half observed a single time. Source material: sorted CD4+, CD8+, or CD8+CD57+ T cells (not recorded which) from PBMCs. The source is a human donor with aplastic anemia. Each CDR3 is given with its conserved first and last residue. The D gene is left open where the match is weak. Size is stated for part of the rows, as once, few or many counts, or as a class when the clone is expanded.

>few|TRBV10-2|TRBJ2-7|.
TGCGCCAGCAGTAACGTCGGGGGCTTCGGCGAGCAGTACTTC
CASSNVGGFGEQYF
>.|TRBV3-1|TRBJ1-3|.
TGTGCCAGCAGCCCCCTTCGGAGCTCTGGAAACACCATATATTTT
CASSPLRSSGNTIYF
>many|TRBV10-3|TRBJ2-1|TRBD2
TGTGCCGTCCGAGCGGGAGGGCCCTCTAGGTCCTACAATGAGCAGTTCTTC
CAVRAGGPSRSYNEQFF
>many|TRBV15|TRBJ1-1|.
TGTGCCACCAGCAGAGATGAGACAGCTAACACTGAAGCTTTCTTT
CATSRDETANTEAFF
>.|TRBV11-2|TRBJ2-7|TRBD2
TGTGCCAGCAGGGGACTAGCGGGAGCAACCTCCTACGAGCAGTACTTC
CASRGLAGATSYEQYF
>.|TRBV7-2|TRBJ2-7|TRBD1
TGTGCCAGCAGCTCCACGGGACAGTACGAGCAGTACTTC
CASSSTGQYEQYF
>many|TRBV4-3|TRBJ1-1|.
TGCGCCAGCAGCCAAGATCATTACTCGAACACTGAAGCTTTCTTT
CASSQDHYSNTEAFF
>few|TRBV19|TRBJ1-6|.
TGTGCCAGTAGTATACGCCAGAATAATTCACCCCTCCACTTT
CASSIRQNNSPLHF
>.|TRBV4-2|TRBJ1-3|.
TGTGCCAGCAGCCAAGAAGGGCAGTTGGATTTT
CASSQEGQLDF
>.|TRBV10-2|TRBJ2-2|TRBD2
TGCGCCAGCAGTGAGTCGGAGCGGGGGGCCGCGAACACCGGGGAGCTGTTTTTT
CASSESERGAANTGELFF
>few|TRBV6-2/TRBV6-3|TRBJ1-1|TRBD1
TGTGCCAGCAGTTCGGCTATGGGACAGGGGTTGCCGGGAGCTTTCTTT
CASSSAMGQGLPGAFF
>few|TRBV30|TRBJ2-5|.
TGTGCCTCTAATAGACGGGCGGGAGAGACCCAGTACTTC
CASNRRAGETQYF
>.|TRBV4-1|TRBJ1-1|TRBD1
TGCGCCAGCAGCCAAGTACAGGGGGTCGGGGGTCGCCACACTGAAGCTTTCTTT
CASSQVQGVGGRHTEAFF
>many|TRBV9|TRBJ1-2|.
TGTGCCAGCAGCGCTAAATATGGCTACACCTTC
CASSAKYGYTF
>many|TRBV2|TRBJ1-2|.
TGTGCCAGCAGTGTAAACGTTGAGGGCGAGGGCTACACCTTC
CASSVNVEGEGYTF
>many|TRBV7-3|TRBJ2-1|.
TGTGCCAGCAGCTGGGGACCCGGACCCTACAATGAGCAGTTCTTC
CASSWGPGPYNEQFF
>few|TRBV2|TRBJ1-4|.
TGTGCCAGCAGTTCGACCGGGGCGGTAATATTAGGGGAAAAACTGTTTTTT
CASSSTGAVILGEKLFF
>few|TRBV5-1|TRBJ2-3|TRBD1
TGCGCCAGCAGCTCGGACAGGGGAAGAGCGACAGATACGCAGTATTTT
CASSSDRGRATDTQYF
>.|TRBV19|TRBJ2-7|TRBD2
TGTGCCATTAGTCGGACTAGCGGTGGTGAGCAGTACTTC
CAISRTSGGEQYF
>.|TRBV7-6|TRBJ2-7|.
TGTGCCAGCAGCTTAGGGACAGCGCCAGGCGAGCAGTACTTC
CASSLGTAPGEQYF
>.|TRBV5-5|TRBJ1-2|.
TGTGCCAGCAGCTTGGCCTTCTGGGGCGATGGCTACACCTTC
CASSLAFWGDGYTF
>many|TRBV9|TRBJ2-2|.
TGTGCCAGCGCCCAGCGACTAGGGGCCGGGGAGCTGTTTTTT
CASAQRLGAGELFF